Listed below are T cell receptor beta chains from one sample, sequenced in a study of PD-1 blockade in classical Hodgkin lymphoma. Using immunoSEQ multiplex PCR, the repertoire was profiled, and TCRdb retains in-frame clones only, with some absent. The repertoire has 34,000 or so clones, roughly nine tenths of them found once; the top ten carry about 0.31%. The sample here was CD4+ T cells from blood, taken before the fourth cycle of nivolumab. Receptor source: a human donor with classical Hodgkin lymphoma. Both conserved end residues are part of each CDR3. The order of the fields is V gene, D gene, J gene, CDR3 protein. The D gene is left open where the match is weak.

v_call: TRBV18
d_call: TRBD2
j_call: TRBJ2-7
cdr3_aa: CASSPPGTSGSEQYF

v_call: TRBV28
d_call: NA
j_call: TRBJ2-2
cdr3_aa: CASSPPVGGMTGELFF

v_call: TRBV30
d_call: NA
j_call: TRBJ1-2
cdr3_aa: CAWSVGQNYGYTF

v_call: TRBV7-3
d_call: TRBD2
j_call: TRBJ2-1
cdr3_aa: CASSFVPGLAPGDSNEQFF

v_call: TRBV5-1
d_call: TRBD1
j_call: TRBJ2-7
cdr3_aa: CASRGTGAGYEQYF

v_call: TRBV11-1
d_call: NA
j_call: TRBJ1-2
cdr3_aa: CASSLGPVAPGDGYTF

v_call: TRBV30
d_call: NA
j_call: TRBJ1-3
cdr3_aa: CAWSHHPTGNTIYF

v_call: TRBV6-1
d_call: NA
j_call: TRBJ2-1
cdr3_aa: CASIQIQGILNEQFF

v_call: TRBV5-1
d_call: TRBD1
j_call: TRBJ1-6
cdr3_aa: CASSIGTESSYNSPLHF

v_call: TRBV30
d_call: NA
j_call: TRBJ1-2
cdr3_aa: CAWSVFGQIYGYTF

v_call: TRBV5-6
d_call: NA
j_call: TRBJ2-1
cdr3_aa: CASSPESGARVSQFF

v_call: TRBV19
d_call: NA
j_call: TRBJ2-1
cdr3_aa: CASSRPFPYNEQFF

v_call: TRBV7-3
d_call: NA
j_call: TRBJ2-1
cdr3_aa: CASSLTQIHEQFF

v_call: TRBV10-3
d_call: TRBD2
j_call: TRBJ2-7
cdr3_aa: CAISTSGSTYEQYF

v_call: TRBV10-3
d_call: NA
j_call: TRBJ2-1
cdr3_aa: CALRPEPDNEQFF

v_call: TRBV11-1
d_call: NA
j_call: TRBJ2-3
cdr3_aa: CASSPYRSTDTQYF

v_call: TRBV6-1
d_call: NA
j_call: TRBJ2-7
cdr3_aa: CASSEGPGSAEQYF

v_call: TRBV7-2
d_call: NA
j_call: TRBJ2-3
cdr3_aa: CASSLGYSGSTDTQYF

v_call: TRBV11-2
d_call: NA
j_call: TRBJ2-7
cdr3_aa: CASTELRVEQYF

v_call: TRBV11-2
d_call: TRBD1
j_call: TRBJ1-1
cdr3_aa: CASYLNSRGAFF

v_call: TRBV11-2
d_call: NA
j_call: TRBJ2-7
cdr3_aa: CASSSRTAFSYEQYF

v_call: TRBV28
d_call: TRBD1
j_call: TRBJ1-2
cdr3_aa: CASSWDRGNNGYTF

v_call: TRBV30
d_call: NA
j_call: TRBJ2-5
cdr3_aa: CAWSGGQGGETQYF

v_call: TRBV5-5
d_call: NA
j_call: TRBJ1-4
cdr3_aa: CASSTGANEKLFF

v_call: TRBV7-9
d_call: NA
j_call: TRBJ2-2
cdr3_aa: CASSRTDTGELFF

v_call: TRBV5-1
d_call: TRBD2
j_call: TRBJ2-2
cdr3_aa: CASSLGAGVSTGELFF

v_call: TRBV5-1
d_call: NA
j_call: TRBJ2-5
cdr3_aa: CASSLVPDRSAETQYF

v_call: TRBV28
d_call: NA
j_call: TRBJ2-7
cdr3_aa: CASSTLTGGAVEQYF

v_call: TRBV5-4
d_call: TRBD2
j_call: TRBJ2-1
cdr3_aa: CASSLVPPTSQHEQFF

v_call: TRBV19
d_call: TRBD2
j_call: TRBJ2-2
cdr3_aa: CASRGGMSTGELFF